A single sample gave rise to the 27 T cell receptor beta chains below, sequenced in a study of blood T cell repertoires in COVID-19. The repertoire was sequenced with immunoSEQ multiplex PCR; TCRdb's copy has only in-frame clones and lacks some. Of 250,000 to 300,000 clones listed, about 85% were seen once; the top ten hold 5% to 7.5%. The sequenced sample was PBMCs or T cells enriched from blood (not recorded which). These receptors originate from a woman between 50 and 59 years old who had been exposed to COVID-19.

The chain recombines TRBV12-3 or TRBV12-4 with TRBJ2-7; D is uncertain. The CDR3 totals 13 residues. The V gene lost 7 bases and the J gene lost 6 bases, with 16 bases spanning the gap. The CDR3 bases are TGTGCCAGCACCCCTCCGGGTCGTCGCGAGCAGTACTTC. Protein product: CASTPPGRREQYF.

J is TRBJ2-5 and V is TRBV7-2, with unresolved D. V was cut by 3 bases and J by 1 base, with 12 bases left in between. Germline CDR1 reads SGHTA; CDR2 reads FQGNSA. The length of the CDR3 is 15 residues. CDR3 residues: CASSLYWSTQETQYF. In DNA, the CDR3 is TGTGCCAGCAGCTTGTACTGGAGTACCCAAGAGACCCAGTACTTC.

This chain joins TRBV18 and TRBJ1-6; the match to TRBD1 covers 7 bases. Germline CDR1 KGHSH, CDR2 LQKENI. The V gene end was trimmed by 6 bases and the J gene end by 8 bases; junction bases not matched to a gene: 22. The CDR3 has 19 residues. CDR3 sequence (DNA): TGTGCCAGCTCCCGGGACAGACAGGTTTATGCGGCCCAGGATTCACCCCTCCACTTT. Its protein is CASSRDRQVYAAQDSPLHF.

This rearrangement joins TRBV7-2 to TRBJ2-5; TRBD2 is a possible D gene (6 bases). The V gene's germline CDR1 is SGHTA and CDR2 FQGNSA. The V and J ends lost 5 bases and 1 base respectively, with 14 bases between them. The CDR3 extends over 15 amino acids. This chain's CDR3 is CASSTHTSPQETQYF. In DNA, the CDR3 is TGTGCCAGCAGCACTCACACTAGCCCCCAAGAGACCCAGTACTTC.

This chain uses TRBV6-6 with TRBJ1-1, with D hard to call. V was trimmed by 5 bases and J by 9 bases, leaving 16 bases between them. The germline CDR1 and CDR2 sequences are MNHNY and SVGAGI (reference sequence). The CDR3 extends over 13 amino acids. The CDR3 DNA reads TGTGCCAGCAGTGTGTCTTTAATGAGGCAAGCTTTCTTT. It translates to CASSVSLMRQAFF.

The chain links TRBV11-2 to TRBJ2-6; D is perhaps TRBD1 (6 bases). V dropped 1 base and J dropped 2 bases, with 12 bases sitting between them. The CDR3 is made up of 17 amino acids. Germline V gene lookup returns CDR1 SGHAT and CDR2 FQNNGV. CDR3 residues: CASSLGKKGAGANVLTF. The CDR3 nucleotides are TGTGCCAGCAGCTTAGGCAAAAAGGGGGCTGGGGCCAACGTCCTGACTTTC.

The CDR3 sequence: CASSSTGYSYNEQFF. CDR3 DNA: TGCGCCAGCAGCAGCACAGGGTACTCCTACAATGAGCAGTTCTTC. The V call is TRBV5-1, the J call TRBJ2-1; D is perhaps TRBD1 (6 bases). The CDR3 totals 15 residues. Germline V gives CDR1 SGHRS, CDR2 YFSETQ. V was clipped by 4 bases and J by 0 bases, with 11 bases between them.

CDR3 nucleotides: TGCGCCAGCTACAAGGACGGACAGACCAACACTGAAGCTTTCTTT. Translation: CASYKDGQTNTEAFF. The V call is TRBV5-1, the J call TRBJ1-1; tentatively, D is TRBD1 (6 bases). The length of the CDR3 is 15 residues. CDR1 is SGHRS, CDR2 YFSETQ, per germline. Trimming took off 7 bases at V and 2 bases at J, with 18 bases between the two ends.

This chain links TRBV4-1 with TRBJ2-1; 10 nucleotides match TRBD2. CDR3 size: 17 residues. CDR1 and CDR2 (germline): MGHRA, YSYEKL. V gave up 4 bases and J gave up 8 bases; unmatched junction bases: 14. CDR3 DNA: TGCGCCAGCAGCCTACGGCCGGGGAGCGGGGGGGCCCATGAGCAGTTCTTC. Translation: CASSLRPGSGGAHEQFF.

The chain is built from TRBV5-8 and TRBJ1-5; D gene unclear. V was cut by 1 base and J by 6 bases, with 14 bases left in between. Germline lookup yields CDR1 SGHTS and CDR2 YDEGEE. The CDR3 consists of 15 residues. CDR3 sequence (DNA): TGTGCCAGCAGCTTGCGTACGGGAGGCGGTCAGCCCCAGCATTTT. This encodes CASSLRTGGGQPQHF.

The chain has TRBV19 and TRBJ2-1; D is ambiguous. The CDR3 is 12 amino acids. Germline V gene data show CDR1 as LNHDA and CDR2 as SQIVND (reference sequence). V lost 7 bases and J 4 bases, leaving 8 bases between the germline ends. The CDR3 DNA reads as TGTGCCAGTACGGGTAAATACAATGAGCAGTTCTTC. It codes for CASTGKYNEQFF.

In this sample, this clone turned up once. The same CDR3 also results from other DNA sequences found in this sample. The rearrangement uses TRBV5-5 and TRBJ2-7; D is unresolved. Looked up from germline, CDR1 is SGHKS and CDR2 is YYEKEE (reference sequence). V lost 0 bases to trimming and J lost 1 base, with 8 bases between them. The CDR3 totals 14 residues. For the CDR3, the DNA is TGTGCCAGCAGCTTGGCAGCAGGTTCCTACGAGCAGTACTTC. Translation: CASSLAAGSYEQYF.

This sequence joins TRBV27 and TRBJ1-2, with a tentative D call TRBD1 (6 bases). The germline CDR1 and CDR2 sequences are MNHEY and SMNVEV (reference sequence). The CDR3 is 14 amino acids. V was cut by 6 bases and J by 7 bases, with 18 bases left in between. In DNA form, the CDR3 reads TGTGCCAGCAGCTCCGATACAGGGATCGGTGGCTACACCTTC. The encoded protein is CASSSDTGIGGYTF.

The chain is built from TRBV6-2 or TRBV6-3 and TRBJ2-2, with 7 bases identical to TRBD2. There are 18 residues in the CDR3. In germline, CDR1 is MNHEY, CDR2 SVGEGT. The V gene end was trimmed by 5 bases and the J gene end by 4 bases; junction bases not matched to a gene: 16. The CDR3 sequence: CASSVLHGGGPFTGELFF. The CDR3 region has the DNA TGTGCCAGCAGTGTCCTACATGGGGGGGGACCTTTCACCGGGGAGCTGTTTTTT.

The gene calls are TRBV5-8 and TRBJ1-3, with 9 bases identical to TRBD1. V lost 4 bases and J lost 3; bases outside the gene matches: 5. The CDR3 is 15 residues long. Germline assignment: CDR1 SGHTS and CDR2 YDEGEE. CDR3 sequence (DNA): TGTGCCAGCAGCCTCGGGACAGGGTATGGAAACACCATATATTTT. Translating it yields CASSLGTGYGNTIYF.

The chain uses TRBV18 and TRBJ2-7, with 7 bases lining up with TRBD1. The CDR3 consists of 15 residues. V lost 2 bases and J lost 3; bases outside the gene matches: 7. CDR1 and CDR2 (germline): KGHSH, LQKENI. The chain's CDR3 is CASSPRAGGFYEQYF. The CDR3 coding sequence is TGTGCCAGCTCACCAAGGGCAGGGGGTTTCTACGAGCAGTACTTC. The entire variable domain, with the rest obtained from reference TRBV18 and TRBJ2-7, is as follows: NAGVMQNPRHLVRRRGQEARLRCSPMKGHSHVYWYRQLPEEGLKFMVYLQKENIIDESGMPKERFSAEFPKEGPSILRIQQVVRGDSAAYFCASSPRAGGFYEQYFGPGTRLTVT.

The chain uses TRBV28 and TRBJ2-7; 11 nucleotides agree with TRBD1. V was pared by 10 bases and J by 3 bases, with 2 bases of the junction left unmatched. The CDR3 spans 12 residues. In germline, CDR1 is MDHEN, CDR2 SYDVKM. The CDR3 loop reads CATGTGGYEQYF. The DNA for the CDR3 is TGTGCCACCGGGACAGGGGGCTACGAGCAGTACTTC.

The chain links TRBV27 to TRBJ1-2; D gene ambiguous. Germline loops: CDR1 MNHEY, CDR2 SMNVEV (reference sequence). CDR3 length equals 14 residues. The V end was cut by 5 bases, the J end by 6 bases, with 16 bases between. DNA of the CDR3: TGTGCCAGCAGTCGTACGGGGTGGAATGATGGCTACACCTTC. Its translation: CASSRTGWNDGYTF.

The chain uses TRBV4-3 and TRBJ1-4; 7 bases align to TRBD1. The CDR3 has 13 amino acids. V lost 0 bases to trimming and J lost 13 bases; unmatched junction nucleotides: 5. CDR1 and CDR2 (germline): LGHNA, YSLEER. The chain's CDR3 is CASSQEIGGLLFF. The CDR3 DNA reads TGCGCCAGCAGCCAAGAGATAGGGGGCCTACTGTTTTTT.

The J gene is TRBJ1-3, the V gene TRBV7-6; D gene ambiguous. Germline assignment: CDR1 SGHVS and CDR2 FNYEAQ. This CDR3 region has 16 residues. V shed 1 base and J shed 0 bases, with 10 bases lying between them. CDR3 bases: TGTGCCAGCAGCTTAGTAGGCGGTAGCTCTGGAAACACCATATATTTT. Translated: CASSLVGGSSGNTIYF. Full variable domain (outside the CDR3, taken from reference TRBV7-6 and TRBJ1-3): GAGVSQSPRYKVTKRGQDVALRCDPISGHVSLYWYRQALGQGPEFLTYFNYEAQQDKSGLPNDRFSAERPEGSISTLTIQRTEQRDSAMYRCASSLVGGSSGNTIYFGEGSWLTVV.

Many counts were recorded for this clone. The rearrangement joins TRBV7-2 to TRBJ2-1, with D possibly being TRBD1 (5 bases). Trimming cost V 4 bases and J 4 bases, with 14 bases left between them. This CDR3 contains 15 residues. Germline V gives CDR1 SGHTA, CDR2 FQGNSA. This CDR3 is CASSSIQDGYNEQFF. The CDR3 nucleotides read TGTGCCAGCAGCTCTATACAGGACGGATACAATGAGCAGTTCTTC. Together with reference TRBV7-2 and TRBJ2-1, the CDR3 gives the full variable domain: GAGVSQSPSNKVTEKGKDVELRCDPISGHTALYWYRQSLGQGLEFLIYFQGNSAPDKSGLPSDRFSAERTGGSVSTLTIQRTQQEDSAVYLCASSSIQDGYNEQFFGPGTRLTVL.

V gene TRBV7-9 combines with J gene TRBJ1-1, with a tentative D call TRBD1 (5 bases). There are 14 residues in the CDR3. The germline gives CDR1 SEHNR, CDR2 FQNEAQ (reference sequence). V lost 3 bases to trimming and J lost 4 bases, with 12 bases between them. Here the CDR3 reads CASSFGGIGTEAFF. The CDR3 bases are TGTGCCAGCAGCTTCGGGGGGATAGGCACTGAAGCTTTCTTT.

This chain joins TRBV11-2 and TRBJ2-1; 9 positions match TRBD2. V lost 5 bases and J lost 8; bases outside the gene matches: 13. Germline values: CDR1 SGHAT, CDR2 FQNNGV. The CDR3 contains 16 residues. This chain's CDR3 is CASSRWSGGRDDEQFF. As DNA, the CDR3 is TGTGCCAGCAGCCGCTGGAGCGGGGGGCGGGACGATGAGCAGTTCTTC.

The rearrangement links TRBV2 to TRBJ1-5; possible D gene TRBD1, 6 bases. Germline V CDR1 and CDR2: SNHLY, FYNNEI. This CDR3 region has 14 residues. V dropped 7 bases and J dropped 5 bases, with 15 bases sitting between them. CDR3 loop: CASNSAGVDQPQHF. In nucleotides, the CDR3 is TGTGCCAGCAACTCGGCAGGGGTGGATCAGCCCCAGCATTTT.

V is TRBV14 and J is TRBJ1-1; D perhaps matches TRBD1 (6 bases). CDR3 length: 16 amino acids. The V and J ends lost 2 bases and 3 bases respectively, with 16 bases between them. The germline V gene has CDR1 SGHDN and CDR2 FVKESK. The CDR3, as DNA: TGTGCCAGCAGCCAACCAGGGGCGAGAAGGGACACTGAAGCTTTCTTT. Amino acid sequence: CASSQPGARRDTEAFF. Looking up the rest from reference TRBV14 and TRBJ1-1 gives the full variable domain: EAGVTQFPSHSVIEKGQTVTLRCDPISGHDNLYWYRRVMGKEIKFLLHFVKESKQDESGMPNNRFLAERTGGTYSTLKVQPAELEDSGVYFCASSQPGARRDTEAFFGQGTRLTVV.

The rearrangement links TRBV29-1 to TRBJ1-2; TRBD1 matches at 7 bases. Germline loops: CDR1 SQVTM, CDR2 ANQGSEA. After removal of 6 bases from V and 3 bases from J, the junction contained 7 bases not matched to a gene. This CDR3 spans 13 amino acids. CDR3 in amino acids: CSVTGGQDYGYTF. The CDR3 coding sequence is TGCAGCGTAACCGGAGGACAGGACTATGGCTACACCTTC.

This clone was counted a single time. The chain employs TRBV6-2 or TRBV6-3 and TRBJ2-2; D gene unclear. The V gene lost 6 bases and the J gene lost 1 base, with 12 bases spanning the gap. The germline V gene encodes CDR1 MNHEY and CDR2 SVGEGT. The CDR3 runs to 15 residues. The CDR3 region has the DNA TGTGCCAGCAGCCAGTTCGAGTGGAACACCGGGGAGCTGTTTTTT. Translated, it gives CASSQFEWNTGELFF.